One and the same sample provided the 3 T cell receptor beta chains below, sequenced in a study of cytomegalovirus exposure and HLA in healthy donors. Repertoires were generated with immunoSEQ multiplex PCR, while TCRdb's copy carries only in-frame clones and drops some. The sample yields about 120,000 clones, 89% seen once. Sequenced sample: PBMCs. The source of these receptors is a woman aged 18 to 35 in good health and CMV-seronegative.

J is TRBJ1-6 and V is TRBV7-9; D ambiguous. The CDR3 is made up of 14 amino acids. Trimming removed 3 bases at V and 10 bases at J, with 13 bases between. Germline V gives CDR1 SEHNR, CDR2 FQNEAQ (reference sequence). The CDR3 loop reads CASSFGDITSPLHF. For the CDR3, the DNA is TGTGCCAGCAGCTTTGGTGACATCACCTCACCCCTCCACTTT.

J is TRBJ1-1 and V is TRBV9; 9 bases align to TRBD1. CDR1 SGDLS and CDR2 YYNGEE come from the germline V gene. The CDR3 is made up of 16 amino acids. V trimming: 0 bases; J trimming: 3 bases; junction bases outside the gene matches: 6. CDR3 sequence (DNA): TGTGCCAGCAGCGTAGTGAAGGGGACAGGGTACACTGAAGCTTTCTTT. Translation gives CASSVVKGTGYTEAFF.

The chain combines TRBV10-3 with TRBJ2-3, with 7 bases lining up with TRBD1. Germline V gene data show CDR1 as ENHRY and CDR2 as SYGVKD. CDR3 length: 14 residues. V shed 0 bases and J 6 bases; nucleotides not matched to a gene: 3. CDR3 residues: CAISESTGTDTQYF. As DNA, the CDR3 is TGTGCCATCAGTGAGTCGACAGGGACCGATACGCAGTATTTT.